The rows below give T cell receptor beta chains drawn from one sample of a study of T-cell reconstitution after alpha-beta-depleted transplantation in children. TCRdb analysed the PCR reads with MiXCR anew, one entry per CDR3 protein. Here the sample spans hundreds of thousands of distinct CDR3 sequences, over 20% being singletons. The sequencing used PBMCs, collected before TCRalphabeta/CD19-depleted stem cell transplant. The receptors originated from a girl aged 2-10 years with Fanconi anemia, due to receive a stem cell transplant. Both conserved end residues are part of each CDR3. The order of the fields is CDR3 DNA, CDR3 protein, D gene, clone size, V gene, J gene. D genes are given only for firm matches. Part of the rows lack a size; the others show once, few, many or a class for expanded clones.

TGTGCCAACAACCGGGGCCCTAACTATGGCTACACCTTC	CANNRGPNYGYTF	.	few	TRBV28	TRBJ1-2
TGTGCCAGCAGTTCATGGGGCAGGGTGGCAGATACGCAGTATTTT	CASSSWGRVADTQYF	.	many	TRBV6-5	TRBJ2-3
TGCAGTGCTAGTCCTACCAACACCGGGGAGCTGTTTTTT	CSASPTNTGELFF	.	.	TRBV20-1	TRBJ2-2
TGTGCCAGCAGTTACGGCAGGGCACATGAGCAGTTCTTC	CASSYGRAHEQFF	.	.	TRBV6-5	TRBJ2-1
TGTGCCAGCAGCTTGGGTCCTCAGATAAACTATGGCTACACCTTC	CASSLGPQINYGYTF	.	.	TRBV5-5	TRBJ1-2
TGTGCCAGTAGTATCCCCGCCGGGGGCTATGGCTACACCTTC	CASSIPAGGYGYTF	.	few	TRBV19	TRBJ1-2
TGTGCCAGCAGTTATTCCTCAGCGGGGAGCACAGATACGCAGTATTTT	CASSYSSAGSTDTQYF	TRBD2	many	TRBV6-9	TRBJ2-3
TGCAGTGCTAGAGATTATGTACTAGCCAAAAACATTCAGTACTTC	CSARDYVLAKNIQYF	.	many	TRBV20-1	TRBJ2-4
TGTGCCAGCAGCCATATAGTGTCCCAAGAGACCCAGTACTTC	CASSHIVSQETQYF	.	many	TRBV12-3/TRBV12-4	TRBJ2-5
TGCAGTGCTAGTCCAAACTACAATGAGCAGTTCTTC	CSASPNYNEQFF	.	.	TRBV20-1	TRBJ2-1
TGCAGTGCTAGAGGCACAGTTAGAGTGGGGGCGGGTACGCAGTATTTT	CSARGTVRVGAGTQYF	.	.	TRBV20-1	TRBJ2-3
TGCAGTGCTAGGAGAGACAGCTATGAAAAACTGTTTTTT	CSARRDSYEKLFF	.	.	TRBV20-1	TRBJ1-4
TGCAGCGTTGAGACAGCGCATACCTACGAGCAGTACTTC	CSVETAHTYEQYF	.	.	TRBV29-1	TRBJ2-7
TGCAGCGCAGCTATGTTGGAGGCGGGAAACACCATATATTTT	CSAAMLEAGNTIYF	.	few	TRBV29-1	TRBJ1-3
TGCAGTGCTAGAGATCGACGAGTGGGCTTCGTCAATGAGCAGTTCTTC	CSARDRRVGFVNEQFF	.	few	TRBV20-1	TRBJ2-1
TGTGCCAGCAGCCGACCGGCGGGGGGACCCTACAATGAGCAGTTCTTC	CASSRPAGGPYNEQFF	TRBD2	.	TRBV7-2	TRBJ2-1
TGTGCCAGCAGTTACGGACAGTTCGAGACCCAGTACTTC	CASSYGQFETQYF	.	many	TRBV6-6	TRBJ2-5
TGTGCCAGCGGGGAGCCAGGGGTTATCTACGAGCAGTACTTC	CASGEPGVIYEQYF	.	few	TRBV2	TRBJ2-7
TGTGCCAGCAGTGAAGCGGGGGGGCATAATGAGCAGTTCTTC	CASSEAGGHNEQFF	TRBD2	.	TRBV6-4	TRBJ2-1
TGCAGTGCTATCGACGGGTCTACTGTCTCCTACGAGCAGTACTTC	CSAIDGSTVSYEQYF	.	few	TRBV20-1	TRBJ2-7
TGTGCCAGCAGTTTAAGCCACATGACCTACGAGCAGTACTTC	CASSLSHMTYEQYF	.	.	TRBV28	TRBJ2-7
TGTGCCAGCAGCGCTAGACAGGTCGCGAACACCGGGGAGCTGTTTTTT	CASSARQVANTGELFF	.	.	TRBV13	TRBJ2-2
TGTGCCAGCAGGATACTAGCGGGAGGGACGTACGAGCAGTACTTC	CASRILAGGTYEQYF	TRBD2	.	TRBV28	TRBJ2-7
TGTGCCAGCACGGGACTAGCGGGAGGTAACAATGAGCAGTTCTTC	CASTGLAGGNNEQFF	TRBD2	.	TRBV2	TRBJ2-1
TGCGCCAGCAGCTACGTCTCAGCGGGAGGGCCCTATGAGCAGTTCTTC	CASSYVSAGGPYEQFF	TRBD2	.	TRBV5-1	TRBJ2-1
TGTGCCAGCTCCCCCGACAGGGGGCAAGGGTACGAGCAGTACTTC	CASSPDRGQGYEQYF	TRBD1	.	TRBV18	TRBJ2-7
TGCAGTGCTAAAACAGTACCGAACACTGAAGCTTTCTTT	CSAKTVPNTEAFF	.	few	TRBV20-1	TRBJ1-1
TGTGCCAGCAGCTTAGTAAATTCCCAGGGACAGAATCTCCACTTT	CASSLVNSQGQNLHF	TRBD1	many	TRBV7-2	TRBJ1-6
TGCAGCGTTGGCAGGGGAACTAACTATGGCTACACCTTC	CSVGRGTNYGYTF	.	.	TRBV29-1	TRBJ1-2
TGCAGTGCTAGAGTATGGTCGGGAGACTACAATGAGCAGTTCTTC	CSARVWSGDYNEQFF	.	few	TRBV20-1	TRBJ2-1
TGCAGCGTTGCGAAGGAGGTAACGGGAACCATATATTTT	CSVAKEVTGTIYF	.	many	TRBV29-1	TRBJ1-3
TGCAGCGCCGCAGTCGGATCAGACTATGGCTACACCTTC	CSAAVGSDYGYTF	.	many	TRBV29-1	TRBJ1-2
TGCAGTGCTAGAGATGGGTTTAAGGGGAGCGAGCAGTACTTC	CSARDGFKGSEQYF	.	.	TRBV20-1	TRBJ2-7
TGTGCCAGCAGTTTATTCGCTCGAGTCCAAGAGACCCAGTACTTC	CASSLFARVQETQYF	.	.	TRBV28	TRBJ2-5
TGTGCCATCAGCAACATCCTAGCGGGAGCCTACAATGAGCAGTTCTTC	CAISNILAGAYNEQFF	TRBD2	many	TRBV10-3	TRBJ2-1
TGTGCTAGTGGTTCGGAGACAGAGGTCCTCACTAGGGCTTTCTTT	CASGSETEVLTRAFF	.	.	TRBV12-5	TRBJ1-1
TGTGCCAGCAGTGAATTTGCGGCTAGCACAGATACGCAGTATTTT	CASSEFAASTDTQYF	.	few	TRBV25-1	TRBJ2-3
TGTGCCAGCAGCTTACTCCCGAGCGGGGGGGCGTTGGATGGCTACACCTTC	CASSLLPSGGALDGYTF	.	few	TRBV13	TRBJ1-2
TGTGCCAGCAGTACGAACAGGGGGGGTGAAAAACTGTTTTTT	CASSTNRGGEKLFF	TRBD1	many	TRBV27	TRBJ1-4
TGTGCCAGCACGACTGCCCCGAACACCGGGGAGCTGTTTTTT	CASTTAPNTGELFF	.	.	TRBV28	TRBJ2-2
TGCAGTGCCCACGTAACGGTTAATCAGCCCCAGCATTTT	CSAHVTVNQPQHF	.	many	TRBV20-1	TRBJ1-5
TGTGCCAGCAGCATAGGGACAGGGAGCTACACCTTC	CASSIGTGSYTF	TRBD1	.	TRBV5-6	TRBJ1-2
TGCAGTGCTAGTCTGACAGGGGAGCCCTCCTACAATGAGCAGTTCTTC	CSASLTGEPSYNEQFF	TRBD1	.	TRBV20-1	TRBJ2-1
TGCAGTGCTAGACGCCCCAGAAGCGGGAGGGAAAATGAGCAGTTCTTC	CSARRPRSGRENEQFF	TRBD2	.	TRBV20-1	TRBJ2-1
TGTGCCAGCAGTCAGGTGCCCTACGAGCAGTACTTC	CASSQVPYEQYF	.	few	TRBV28	TRBJ2-7
TGTGCCAGCACCCCCAAGGACAGGGCGTTGAACACCGGGGAGCTGTTTTTT	CASTPKDRALNTGELFF	TRBD1	.	TRBV7-9	TRBJ2-2
TGTGCCAGCAGTTTGGTAACAGTAGCGTACGAGCAGTACTTC	CASSLVTVAYEQYF	.	.	TRBV28	TRBJ2-7
TGCAGCGTTTCATCAGGTACGTCCTACAATGAGCAGTTCTTC	CSVSSGTSYNEQFF	.	few	TRBV29-1	TRBJ2-1
TGTGCCAGCAGCCCTAGCGACAACTTAGGAGATACGCAGTATTTT	CASSPSDNLGDTQYF	.	.	TRBV7-3	TRBJ2-3
TGCAGTGCCCCTAGTCATGGCAGCCAGAGTAGCTATGGCTACACCTTC	CSAPSHGSQSSYGYTF	.	many	TRBV20-1	TRBJ1-2
TGTGCCAGCAATTCAGGGATGCCGGCCTACGAGCAGTACTTC	CASNSGMPAYEQYF	.	many	TRBV6-5	TRBJ2-7
TGTGCCAGCTCACCGTGGACTAGGAGCTCCTACAATGAGCAGTTCTTC	CASSPWTRSSYNEQFF	TRBD2	.	TRBV18	TRBJ2-1
TGTGCCAGCAGTCCGCTGATTGGGGAGCTGTTTTTT	CASSPLIGELFF	.	many	TRBV28	TRBJ2-2
TGTGCCAGCAGTTGGGCGGGGACAGGGGGTAGCATTCAGTACTTC	CASSWAGTGGSIQYF	TRBD1	few	TRBV12-3/TRBV12-4	TRBJ2-4
TGCAGCGAAACCCTCGGGGATACGCAGTATTTT	CSETLGDTQYF	.	many	TRBV29-1	TRBJ2-3
TGTGCCATCAGTGAGGGTTCGGGAGGGCCTGGGGCCAACGTCCTGACTTTC	CAISEGSGGPGANVLTF	TRBD2	many	TRBV10-3	TRBJ2-6
TGTGCCAGCAGGATGACAGGGGGCGGTCAAACACGCAATGAGCAGTTCTTC	CASRMTGGGQTRNEQFF	TRBD1	.	TRBV12-3/TRBV12-4	TRBJ2-1
TGTGCCAGCAGTGTCGCGGGGGGAGCCTACGAGCAGTACTTC	CASSVAGGAYEQYF	TRBD2	.	TRBV2	TRBJ2-7
TGCAGTGCTAGAGATCGGCGGGGCTCCTACGAGCAGTACTTC	CSARDRRGSYEQYF	.	once	TRBV20-1	TRBJ2-7